Described below is a single T cell receptor (beta chain) sequence and its context. This record comes from a study of blood T cell repertoires in COVID-19. Looking at the study overall: PBMCs, B-cell-depleted T cells, or T cells provided the cDNA or gDNA that made up the material.

Using immunoSEQ multiplex PCR, the repertoire was profiled, and TCRdb retains in-frame clones only, with some absent. This sample has around 480,000 clones, with 75% to 90% found just once. CDR1 and CDR2 from the germline V gene are SGHVS and FQNEAQ. This CDR3 comprises 15 residues. Losses at the gene ends were 6 bases for V and 4 bases for J; bases not matched to a gene: 8. Cohort placement rested on clinical history that participants reported themselves. All recovered Cohort 3 donors got two negative PCRs, got clearance, or saw symptom resolution. Sequenced: PBMCs or T cells enriched from blood (not recorded which). The TCR was taken from a woman aged 18-29 years who had recovered from COVID-19. This chain uses TRBV7-8 with TRBJ2-2; 7 bases fit TRBD1. The CDR3: CASRNRGRSTGELFF. The CDR3 DNA reads TGTGCCAGCAGGAACAGGGGAAGAAGCACCGGGGAGCTGTTTTTT.